The present T cell receptor beta chain was sequenced within a study of molecular identifiers for immune sequencing clone quantification. Study-wide results and limits: In naive cells, under 1% of molecules belonged to clones above 20 RNA copies, against over 97% in effector cells.

It was with previously described methods and listed TCR primers that bulk TCR libraries were made. One entry per CDR3 protein results from TCRdb running MiXCR on the PCR reads. Of about half a million distinct CDR3 sequences in the sample, 25% are singletons; the top ten hold under 0.85%. This clonotype was counted a few times. Its antigen is as yet unknown. CDR3 size: 16 residues. Losses at the gene ends were 5 bases for V and 2 bases for J; bases not matched to a gene: 8. The germline CDR1 and CDR2 sequences are SEHNR and FQNEAQ (reference sequence). As CD8+CD4-CCR7+CD45RA+ cells, naive CD8 T cells were sorted.

The TCR was taken from a human donor in good health. Some libraries in this study had Jurkat cell RNA spiked in. What was sequenced was naive CD8+ T cells from blood, with Jurkat cell RNA spiked in. Subset noted: FACS-sorted CD8+CD4-CCR7+CD45RA+ naive T cells. This sequence joins TRBV7-9 and TRBJ2-3; 9 bases line up with TRBD1. This CDR3 reads CASSQTGTGITDTQYF. CDR3 DNA sequence: TGTGCCAGCAGCCAAACCGGGACAGGGATCACAGATACGCAGTATTTT.